Listed below are T cell receptor beta chains from one sample, sequenced in a study of shared T cell receptors in the human thymus. TCRdb's copy holds only in-frame clones and misses some; the assay was immunoSEQ multiplex PCR. The sample carries 630,000 or so clones, about 89% recorded once. The sample was also linked to a second study, of human thymus T cells.

The sample consisted of thymocytes. All receptors come from a boy younger than two with a congenital heart defect. Both conserved end residues are part of each CDR3. D genes are given only for firm matches. A row's size may be missing; if present it is once, few, many or a size class.

-	TRBD2	TRBV6-1	TRBJ2-1	13	CASKASGGSEQFF	TGTGCCAGCAAGGCTAGCGGGGGGAGTGAGCAGTTCTTC
-	-	TRBV15	TRBJ2-2	17	CATSRDLGGGYTGELFF	TGTGCCACCAGCAGAGATCTCGGGGGAGGTTACACCGGGGAGCTGTTTTTT
once	-	TRBV4-3	TRBJ1-1	16	CASSQEVQTRFTEAFF	TGCGCCAGCAGCCAGGAGGTACAGACAAGGTTCACTGAAGCTTTCTTT
-	TRBD1	TRBV28	TRBJ2-5	14	CASKGTGERGTQYF	TGTGCCAGCAAGGGGACAGGGGAGCGGGGGACCCAGTACTTC
-	-	TRBV18	TRBJ1-2	17	CASSPPRALEKQGGYTF	TGTGCCAGCTCACCACCCCGGGCCCTGGAAAAGCAGGGTGGCTACACCTTC
-	TRBD1	TRBV27	TRBJ1-2	16	CASSSKTRQGDYGYTF	TGTGCCAGCAGTTCCAAAACCCGACAGGGGGACTATGGCTACACCTTC
-	-	TRBV11-2	TRBJ2-7	14	CASSSRLSTYEQYF	TGTGCCAGCAGCTCCCGACTAAGTACCTACGAGCAGTACTTC
-	TRBD1	TRBV27	TRBJ1-5	13	CASRGDRGQPQHF	TGTGCCAGCAGAGGGGACAGGGGTCAGCCCCAGCATTTT
-	-	TRBV9	TRBJ1-3	14	CASSVAPSGNTIYF	TGTGCCAGCAGCGTGGCCCCGTCTGGAAACACCATATATTTT
-	TRBD1	TRBV15	TRBJ2-3	16	CATSRGQGSRADTQYF	TGTGCCACCAGCAGAGGACAGGGTTCAAGAGCAGATACGCAGTATTTT
-	TRBD2	TRBV18	TRBJ2-1	18	CASSPRTSGRGPYNEQFF	TGTGCCAGCTCACCACGGACTAGCGGGAGGGGCCCCTACAATGAGCAGTTCTTC
-	TRBD2	TRBV9	TRBJ2-2	18	CASSVPRRGGSNTGELFF	TGTGCCAGCAGCGTCCCACGCCGCGGGGGATCGAACACCGGGGAGCTGTTTTTT
-	TRBD2	TRBV29-1	TRBJ2-1	14	CSVDGGRARNEQFF	TGCAGCGTTGACGGCGGGAGGGCCAGGAATGAGCAGTTCTTC
-	TRBD1	TRBV6-1	TRBJ2-2	16	CASSGAGTGGTGELFF	TGTGCCAGCAGTGGTGCCGGGACAGGGGGCACCGGGGAGCTGTTTTTT